Reported below is one T cell receptor (beta chain). CDR1 is MNHNS, CDR2 SASEGT, per germline. V dropped 7 bases and J dropped 2 bases, with 15 bases sitting between them. This CDR3 is built from 15 residues. Measured with immunoSEQ multiplex PCR; TCRdb has only the in-frame clones, and not every one. Seen here are roughly 810,000 clones, around 96% observed once, and the top ten hold under 0.3%. Naive-designated CD8 cells lacked CD45RO, were positively enriched for CCR7, and omitted terminally differentiated effector memory CD45RA+ cells. This sample was included in a study of shared clonotypes between healthy human individuals.

Sequenced input: naive CD8+ T cells sorted from blood. This TCR was sampled from a young man in good health. The chain employs TRBV6-1 and TRBJ2-1; possibly TRBD2 for D (6 bases). Here the CDR3 DNA reads TGTGCCAGCACCCCACAGCGGGCCGCCTACAATGAGCAGTTCTTC. It yields the protein CASTPQRAAYNEQFF.